The rows below give T cell receptor beta chains drawn from one sample of a study of T-cell reconstitution after alpha-beta-depleted transplantation in children. TCRdb itself ran the PCR reads through MiXCR, one entry per CDR3 protein. Of about a million distinct CDR3 sequences listed, about 29% are singletons. The specimen was PBMCs, mostly from graft donor cells, collected 360 days after TCRalphabeta/CD19-depleted stem cell transplant. The receptors shown here come from a boy in the first two years of life who had a stem cell transplant for SCID, so the T cells may come from the graft donor. Both conserved end residues are part of each CDR3. Clone size is stated in some rows and not others, as once, few, many or a class when expanded.

TRBV4-1	TRBJ2-5	.	CASSQFRNSPGQGQSRETQYF
TRBV5-1	TRBJ1-5	.	CASSTDRSRQPQHF
TRBV5-1	TRBJ1-1	.	CASGPGDTEAFF
TRBV7-9	TRBJ2-3	.	CASSHGQGAPDTQYF
TRBV4-1	TRBJ1-5	few	CASSQETGLRANQPQHF
TRBV20-1	TRBJ2-5	.	CSARLAGGYRETQYF
TRBV7-8	TRBJ2-1	.	CASSLLETAVDEQFF
TRBV5-1	TRBJ1-5	few	CASSYDRSRQPQHF
TRBV20-1	TRBJ2-1	few	CSARGPLNEQFF
TRBV4-1	TRBJ1-1	few	CASSQGAGLNTEAFF
TRBV5-1	TRBJ2-7	.	CASSVTLAGSYEQYF
TRBV2	TRBJ2-7	.	CASGGDRGTYEQYF
TRBV12-3/TRBV12-4	TRBJ1-3	.	CASSKQVFGNTIYF
TRBV7-2	TRBJ2-1	few	CASSPNRGSYNEQFF
TRBV30	TRBJ1-2	few	CAWIPGQYGYTF
TRBV5-1	TRBJ2-1	.	CASSSRMRTKSYNEQFF
TRBV4-3	TRBJ2-5	few	CASSPRWAPGETQYF
TRBV2	TRBJ1-6	few	CASIGDRVSPLHF
TRBV12-3/TRBV12-4	TRBJ2-1	few	CASSPPGTGTNNEQFF
TRBV29-1	TRBJ2-7	few	CSVVTEARGGQYF
TRBV28	TRBJ2-3	few	CASRTSSGGVGRDTQYF
TRBV6-1	TRBJ1-1	.	CASTTGWNTEAFF
TRBV5-1	TRBJ1-6	.	CASSLGTGPSYNSPLHF
TRBV3-1	TRBJ2-2	.	CASRLSGSYTGELFF
TRBV10-3	TRBJ2-3	.	CAISFGQAGTDTQYF
TRBV2	TRBJ2-1	.	CASMGQGRGNEQFF
TRBV10-3	TRBJ2-7	few	CAISEDRGRDEQYF
TRBV12-3/TRBV12-4	TRBJ2-7	.	CASSFSVGGLGGEQYF
TRBV20-1	TRBJ2-5	.	CSARSTGAVQETQYF
TRBV28	TRBJ2-3	.	CASSFAGLGGDTQYF
TRBV12-3/TRBV12-4	TRBJ1-1	.	CASSPTGARDTEAFF
TRBV10-2	TRBJ2-7	few	CASSGTGTGFREQYF
TRBV9	TRBJ1-5	.	CASSVSPNQPQHF
TRBV12-3/TRBV12-4	TRBJ1-2	few	CASSLASPNYGYTF
TRBV21-1	TRBJ2-5	few	CATFYLGALKTQYF
TRBV7-9	TRBJ2-1	few	CASSAVGGGNEQFF
TRBV18	TRBJ2-1	.	CASSPLISYNEQFF
TRBV12-3/TRBV12-4	TRBJ2-7	.	CASSLRQTGQPSEQYF
TRBV12-3/TRBV12-4	TRBJ1-2	few	CASSLWTGRGGYTF
TRBV4-3	TRBJ1-1	few	CASSQAQTGMNTEAFF
TRBV9	TRBJ2-1	.	CASRPTSDYNEQFF
TRBV29-1	TRBJ2-6	.	CSVGAGTGANVLTF
TRBV12-3/TRBV12-4	TRBJ2-1	.	CASSTVSPNEQFF
TRBV20-1	TRBJ2-1	few	CSASGTSYSNEQFF
TRBV29-1	TRBJ1-5	few	CSVGEGGQPQHF
TRBV5-5	TRBJ1-2	.	CASRQGLTYGYTF
TRBV5-1	TRBJ2-1	.	CASSLEEDAGISYNEQFF
TRBV29-1	TRBJ1-1	few	CSVYRVENTEAFF
TRBV7-8	TRBJ2-3	.	CASNLLTGARGAGDTQYF
TRBV12-3/TRBV12-4	TRBJ2-2	few	CASSSRQNTGELFF
TRBV29-1	TRBJ2-7	.	CSVPETWDRGQYEQYF
TRBV5-1	TRBJ2-7	.	CASSSTGTPTYEQYF
TRBV20-1	TRBJ1-1	few	CSAKGRTEAFF